The 25 T cell receptor beta chains listed next were all sequenced from one sample in a study of control samples from healthy donors and cancer patients. This table comes from immunoSEQ multiplex PCR, and its TCRdb copy is limited to in-frame clones, with some not included. The table lists around 200,000 clones, 85% to 95% of them singletons, with roughly 1.5% in the top ten. Sequencing used blood. The receptors shown here come from a man between 18 and 29 years old in good health.

The J gene is TRBJ1-6, the V gene TRBV2; D unresolved. V was clipped by 8 bases and J by 7 bases, with 12 bases between them. This CDR3 region has 13 residues. Germline V gene data show CDR1 as SNHLY and CDR2 as FYNNEI. CDR3 residues: CASFRQINSPLHF. CDR3 in DNA: TGTGCCAGCTTTAGGCAAATCAATTCACCCCTCCACTTT.

The chain is built from TRBV7-9 and TRBJ2-1; TRBD1 matches 9 bases. Germline V lookup: CDR1 SEHNR, CDR2 FQNEAQ (reference sequence). J gave up 3 bases and V 5 bases, and 8 bases lay outside the gene matches. CDR3 length: 16 amino acids. The CDR3 reads CASSLQGARNYNEQFF. CDR3 bases: TGTGCCAGCAGCCTACAGGGGGCAAGGAACTACAATGAGCAGTTCTTC.

The rearrangement uses TRBV3-1 (or the pseudogene TRBV3-2) and TRBJ2-6; D uncertain. The CDR3 length is 16 residues. The V gene lost 2 bases and the J gene lost 0 bases, with 8 bases spanning the gap. Germline V gene data show CDR1 as LGHDT and CDR2 as YNNKEL (reference sequence). CDR3: CASSQSRSSGANVLTF. In nucleotides, the CDR3 is TGTGCCAGCAGCCAAAGCCGAAGCTCTGGGGCCAACGTCCTGACTTTC.

The chain has TRBV3-1 (or the pseudogene TRBV3-2) and TRBJ2-3; D ambiguous. From germline, CDR1 is LGHDT and CDR2 YNNKEL (reference sequence). The length of the CDR3 is 12 residues. V lost 7 bases and J lost 5, with 10 bases in between. CDR3 bases: TGTGCCAGCACTTCTACGAAAGATACGCAGTATTTT. Amino acids: CASTSTKDTQYF.

This chain connects TRBV19 to TRBJ2-2, with 9 bases aligning to TRBD1. From germline, CDR1 is LNHDA and CDR2 SQIVND (reference sequence). J lost 5 bases, V lost 6 bases, and 10 bases had no gene match. This CDR3 is built from 16 residues. CDR3 coding DNA: TGTGCCAGTAGGTCAAGTGACAGGGGGGAAACCGGGGAGCTGTTTTTT. Translating gives CASRSSDRGETGELFF.

The gene calls are TRBV14 and TRBJ2-3, with D perhaps matching TRBD1 (6 bases). Trimming shortened V by 4 bases and J by 6 bases, and 17 bases separated the two germline ends. Looked up from germline, CDR1 is SGHDN and CDR2 is FVKESK. The CDR3 has 15 amino acids. The CDR3 region has the DNA TGTGCCAGCAGCCTCGGACAGACCCCTACGGATACGCAGTATTTT. Its protein is CASSLGQTPTDTQYF. The entire variable domain, with the rest obtained from reference TRBV14 and TRBJ2-3, is as follows: EAGVTQFPSHSVIEKGQTVTLRCDPISGHDNLYWYRRVMGKEIKFLLHFVKESKQDESGMPNNRFLAERTGGTYSTLKVQPAELEDSGVYFCASSLGQTPTDTQYFGPGTRLTVL.

The CDR3 region is CASSPDRLLYEQYF. The CDR3 DNA sequence: TGCGCCAGCAGCCCCGACAGGTTACTCTACGAGCAGTACTTC. The genes are TRBV4-1 and TRBJ2-7, with D perhaps TRBD1 (6 bases). Germline V gives CDR1 MGHRA, CDR2 YSYEKL. The V end lost 4 bases, the J end lost 3 bases, and 13 bases lay between the germline ends. The CDR3 contains 14 residues.

The chain employs TRBV30 and TRBJ1-6, with D hard to call. This CDR3 region has 15 residues. CDR1 is GTSNPN, CDR2 SVGIG, per germline (reference sequence). V was trimmed by 4 bases and J by 0 bases, leaving 10 bases between them. The CDR3 sequence: CAWTTDSSYNSPLHF. The CDR3 nucleotides read TGTGCCTGGACAACAGATAGCTCCTATAATTCACCCCTCCACTTT.

V is TRBV4-1 and J is TRBJ2-6; the match to TRBD1 covers 7 bases. Trimming took 6 bases from V and 2 from J; bases not matched to a gene: 4. The germline V gene encodes CDR1 MGHRA and CDR2 YSYEKL. The CDR3 is 15 amino acids. The CDR3, as DNA: TGCGCCAGCAGTCCTACAGGGGCTGGGGCCAACGTCCTGACTTTC. This sequence encodes CASSPTGAGANVLTF.

For this clone: Other nucleotide sequences from this sample produce the same CDR3. The gene calls are TRBV7-3 and TRBJ1-1; unclear D gene. Trimming took 0 bases from V and 2 from J, leaving 4 bases between them. The CDR3 runs 13 residues. Germline assignment: CDR1 SGHTA and CDR2 FQGTGA. The CDR3: CASSLTRNTEAFF. The CDR3 nucleotides are TGTGCCAGCAGCTTAACCAGAAACACTGAAGCTTTCTTT. Using reference TRBV7-3 and TRBJ1-1 for the parts outside the CDR3, the full variable domain is GAGVSQTPSNKVTEKGKYVELRCDPISGHTALYWYRQSLGQGPEFLIYFQGTGAADDSGLPNDRFFAVRPEGSVSTLKIQRTERGDSAVYLCASSLTRNTEAFFGQGTRLTVV.

V and J are TRBV25-1 and TRBJ1-2; 7 bases align to TRBD1. The CDR3 runs to 16 residues. Germline CDR1 reads MGHDK; CDR2 reads SYGVNS. With V trimmed by 4 bases and J by 4 bases, 12 bases remained unmatched. The CDR3 DNA reads as TGTGCCAGCAGTGCAGCCGGGACAGCCAAAGGCTATGGCTACACCTTC. Protein sequence: CASSAAGTAKGYGYTF.

The rearrangement joins TRBV27 to TRBJ2-6; 7 bases are shared with TRBD1. The CDR3 is 15 residues long. CDR1 and CDR2 (germline): MNHEY, SMNVEV (reference sequence). Germline trimming cut 2 bases from V and 3 bases from J; bases unmatched to any gene: 1. The CDR3 here is CASSLTGVGANVLTF. The CDR3 coding sequence is TGTGCCAGCAGTTTAACAGGGGTTGGGGCCAACGTCCTGACTTTC.

This chain joins TRBV18 and TRBJ1-3; 9 bases agree with TRBD1. Trimming at V came to 0 bases and at J to 4 bases, leaving 4 bases not matched to a gene. This CDR3 has 16 amino acids. In germline, CDR1 is KGHSH, CDR2 LQKENI. The DNA for the CDR3 is TGTGCCAGCTCACCACCGACCGGGACAGGGGGAAACACCATATATTTT. Its protein product is CASSPPTGTGGNTIYF.

This chain links TRBV6-1 with TRBJ2-7, with D possibly being TRBD1 (6 bases). The CDR3 extends over 17 amino acids. CDR1 and CDR2 (germline): MNHNS, SASEGT. The germline V and J ends were trimmed by 0 bases and 5 bases, with 20 bases remaining between them. CDR3 in amino acids: CASSEATGQSVLHEQYF. DNA of the CDR3: TGTGCCAGCAGTGAAGCTACCGGACAGTCCGTCCTCCACGAGCAGTACTTC.

V usage is TRBV19 and J usage is TRBJ2-2; no definite D call. The CDR3 runs 15 residues. With 9 bases removed from V and 4 bases from J, the gap between germline ends came to 18 bases. CDR1 is LNHDA, CDR2 SQIVND, per germline (reference sequence). CDR3: CASRRLGTFTGELFF. As DNA, the CDR3 is TGTGCCAGCCGCCGACTGGGAACTTTCACCGGGGAGCTGTTTTTT.

On this clone: The identical CDR3 is also encoded by other nucleotide sequences in the sample. V gene TRBV5-1 combines with J gene TRBJ2-3, with D possibly being TRBD2 (5 bases). This CDR3 comprises 14 residues. CDR1 is SGHRS and CDR2 is YFSETQ in the germline V gene. V dropped 0 bases and J dropped 3 bases, with 8 bases sitting between them. Written as DNA, the CDR3 is TGCGCCAGCAGCTTGGGGTTAGCGACAGATACGCAGTATTTT. Protein sequence: CASSLGLATDTQYF. Full variable domain (missing parts from reference TRBV5-1 and TRBJ2-3): KAGVTQTPRYLIKTRGQQVTLSCSPISGHRSVSWYQQTPGQGLQFLFEYFSETQRNKGNFPGRFSGRQFSNSRSEMNVSTLELGDSALYLCASSLGLATDTQYFGPGTRLTVL.

The chain recombines TRBV28 with TRBJ1-2; 7 bases match TRBD1. J lost 4 bases, V lost 2 bases, and 7 bases had no gene match. Germline CDR1 is MDHEN and CDR2 is SYDVKM. The CDR3 length is 15 residues. The CDR3 is CASSLPGYRGYGYTF. The CDR3 DNA is TGTGCCAGCAGTTTACCAGGGTACAGGGGCTATGGCTACACCTTC.

The chain uses TRBV10-3 and TRBJ2-7; weak D call: TRBD1 (7 bases). Trimming removed 8 bases at V and 6 bases at J, with 20 bases between. Per germline, CDR1 ENHRY and CDR2 SYGVKD. This CDR3 contains 14 residues. The CDR3 here is CAIARGTDKSEQYF. CDR3 sequence (DNA): TGTGCCATCGCCCGCGGGACAGACAAATCCGAGCAGTACTTC.

The chain carries TRBV18 and TRBJ2-3; no firm D call. The CDR3 consists of 14 residues. Per germline, CDR1 KGHSH and CDR2 LQKENI. Trimming left V 2 bases short and J 4 bases short, with 10 bases between. The CDR3 protein is CASSPTTLPDTQYF. The CDR3 DNA reads as TGTGCCAGCTCACCAACCACCCTGCCAGATACGCAGTATTTT.

The chain has TRBV4-1 and TRBJ2-1; 10 bases fit TRBD2. The CDR3 covers 17 residues. Germline CDR1 is MGHRA and CDR2 is YSYEKL. Unmatched junction bases numbered 8, after V lost 3 bases and J lost 3 bases. The CDR3 spells CASSQGGRTSGYNEQFF. In nucleotides, the CDR3 is TGCGCCAGCAGCCAGGGCGGGAGGACTAGCGGCTACAATGAGCAGTTCTTC.

This chain joins TRBV3-1 (or the pseudogene TRBV3-2) and TRBJ1-1; D perhaps matches TRBD1 (5 bases). The CDR3 runs 13 residues. Germline V gene data show CDR1 as LGHDT and CDR2 as YNNKEL (reference sequence). The V and J ends lost 7 bases and 3 bases respectively, with 12 bases between them. CDR3 in amino acids: CASNHGGYTEAFF. CDR3 in DNA: TGTGCCAGCAACCATGGGGGATACACTGAAGCTTTCTTT.

The CDR3: CASSEGVGIDTQYF. Here the CDR3 DNA reads TGTGCCAGCAGTGAAGGGGTAGGGATAGATACGCAGTATTTT. The V call is TRBV6-1, the J call TRBJ2-3; D gene unclear. The CDR3 has 14 residues. CDR1 is MNHNS, CDR2 SASEGT, per germline. V was shortened by 1 base and J by 5 bases, with 10 bases between the two germline ends.

The chain is built from TRBV5-4 and TRBJ1-5; D may be TRBD1 (5 bases). Trimming took 4 bases from V and 6 from J, leaving 26 bases between them. The CDR3 extends over 18 amino acids. Germline assignment: CDR1 SGHNT and CDR2 YYREEE (reference sequence). CDR3 amino acids: CASSTTSGDAHRSQPQHF. The CDR3 bases are TGTGCCAGCAGCACGACCTCGGGGGACGCCCACCGGAGTCAGCCCCAGCATTTT.

The gene calls are TRBV27 and TRBJ1-2, with TRBD1 matching 9 bases. The CDR3 length is 13 residues. V dropped 2 bases and J dropped 5; count of bases not matched to a gene: 0. CDR1 is MNHEY, CDR2 SMNVEV, per germline (reference sequence). The CDR3 loop reads CASSLGQGYGYTF. The CDR3 coding sequence is TGTGCCAGCAGTTTAGGACAGGGGTATGGCTACACCTTC.

The V gene is TRBV7-9, the J gene TRBJ2-2; unclear D gene. V shed 2 bases and J shed 7 bases, with 14 bases lying between them. The CDR3 spans 15 residues. CDR1 and CDR2 from the germline V gene are SEHNR and FQNEAQ (reference sequence). In nucleotides, the CDR3 is TGTGCCAGCAGCTTATTATCTAGTGAAGGCGGGGAGCTGTTTTTT. This translates into CASSLLSSEGGELFF.